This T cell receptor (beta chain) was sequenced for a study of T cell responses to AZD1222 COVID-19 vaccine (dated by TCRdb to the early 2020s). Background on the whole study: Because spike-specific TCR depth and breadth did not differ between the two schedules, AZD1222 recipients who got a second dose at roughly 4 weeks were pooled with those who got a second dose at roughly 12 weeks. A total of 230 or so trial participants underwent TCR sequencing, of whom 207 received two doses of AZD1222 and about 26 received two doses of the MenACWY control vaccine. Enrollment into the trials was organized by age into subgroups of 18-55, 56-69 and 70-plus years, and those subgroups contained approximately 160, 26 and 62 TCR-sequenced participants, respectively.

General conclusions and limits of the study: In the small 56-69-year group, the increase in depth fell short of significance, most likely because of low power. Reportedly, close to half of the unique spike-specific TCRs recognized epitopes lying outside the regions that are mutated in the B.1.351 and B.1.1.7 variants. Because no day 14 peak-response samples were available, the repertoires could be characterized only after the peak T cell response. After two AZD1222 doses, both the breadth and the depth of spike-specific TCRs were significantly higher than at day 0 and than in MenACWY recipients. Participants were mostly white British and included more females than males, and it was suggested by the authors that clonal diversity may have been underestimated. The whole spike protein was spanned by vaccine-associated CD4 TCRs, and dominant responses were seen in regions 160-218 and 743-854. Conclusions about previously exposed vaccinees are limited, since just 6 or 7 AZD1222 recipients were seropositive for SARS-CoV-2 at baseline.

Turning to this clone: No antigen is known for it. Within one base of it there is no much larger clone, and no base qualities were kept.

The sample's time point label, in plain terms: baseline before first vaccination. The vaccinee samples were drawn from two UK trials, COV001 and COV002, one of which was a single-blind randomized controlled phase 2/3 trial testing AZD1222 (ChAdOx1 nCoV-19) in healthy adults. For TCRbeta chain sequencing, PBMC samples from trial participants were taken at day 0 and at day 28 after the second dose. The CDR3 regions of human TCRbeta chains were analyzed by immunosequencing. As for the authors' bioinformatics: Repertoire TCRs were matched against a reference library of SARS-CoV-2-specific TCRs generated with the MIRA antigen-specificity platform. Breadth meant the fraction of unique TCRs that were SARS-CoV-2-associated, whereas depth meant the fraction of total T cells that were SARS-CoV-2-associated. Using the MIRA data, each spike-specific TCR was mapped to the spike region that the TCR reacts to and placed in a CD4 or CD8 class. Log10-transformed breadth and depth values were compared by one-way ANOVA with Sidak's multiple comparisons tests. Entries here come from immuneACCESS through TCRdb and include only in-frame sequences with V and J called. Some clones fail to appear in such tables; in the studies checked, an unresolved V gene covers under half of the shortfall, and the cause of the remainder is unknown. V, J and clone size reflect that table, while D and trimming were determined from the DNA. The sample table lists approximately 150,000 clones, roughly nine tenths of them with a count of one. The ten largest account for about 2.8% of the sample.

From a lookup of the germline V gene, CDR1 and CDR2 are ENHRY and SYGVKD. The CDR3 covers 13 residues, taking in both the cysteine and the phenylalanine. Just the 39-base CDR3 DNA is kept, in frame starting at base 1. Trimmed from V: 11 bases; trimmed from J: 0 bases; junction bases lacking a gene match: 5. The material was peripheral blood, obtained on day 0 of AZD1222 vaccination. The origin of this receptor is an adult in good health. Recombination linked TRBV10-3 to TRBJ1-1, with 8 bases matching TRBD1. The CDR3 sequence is CAAQGALNTEAFF. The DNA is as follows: TGTGCCGCCCAGGGGGCCCTGAACACTGAAGCTTTCTTT.